The 22 T cell receptor beta chains listed next were all sequenced from one sample in a study of cytomegalovirus exposure and HLA in healthy donors. Profiling relied on immunoSEQ multiplex PCR, and the TCRdb table lists in-frame clones only, not all of them. This repertoire shows 110,000 or so clones, about 88% found once; its top ten account for roughly 4.2%. The specimen was PBMCs. The receptors come from a young woman in good health and CMV-seropositive.

In nucleotides, the CDR3 is TGTGCCAGCAGTGCCCAACCTACCTACAATGAGCAGTTCTTC. This translates into CASSAQPTYNEQFF. The chain links TRBV6-1 to TRBJ2-1, with no clear D. This CDR3 is built from 14 residues. Germline V gene lookup returns CDR1 MNHNS and CDR2 SASEGT. V was shortened by 4 bases and J by 2 bases, with 9 bases between the two germline ends.

The gene calls are TRBV5-4 and TRBJ1-3; the match to TRBD1 covers 9 bases. With 3 bases clipped from V and 2 bases from J, the junction kept 6 bases outside the gene matches. The CDR3 contains 16 residues. Germline V gives CDR1 SGHNT, CDR2 YYREEE (reference sequence). CDR3 in amino acids: CASSYGQGRTGNTIYF. CDR3 coding DNA: TGTGCCAGCAGCTATGGACAGGGGCGCACTGGAAACACCATATATTTT.

V usage is TRBV28 and J usage is TRBJ2-5, with 7 bases lining up with TRBD2. V was pared by 5 bases and J by 5 bases, with 11 bases of the junction left unmatched. Germline V gives CDR1 MDHEN, CDR2 SYDVKM. This CDR3 region has 15 residues. This CDR3 is CASSQRGRWSETQYF. CDR3 sequence (DNA): TGTGCCAGCAGTCAGCGCGGGAGATGGTCGGAGACCCAGTACTTC.

The chain employs TRBV7-9 and TRBJ2-7; TRBD2 agrees at 11 bases. Germline CDR1 reads SEHNR; CDR2 reads FQNEAQ (reference sequence). This CDR3 region has 19 residues. V trimming: 3 bases; J trimming: 7 bases; junction bases outside the gene matches: 20. In nucleotides, the CDR3 is TGTGCCAGCAGCTTTAAAGCTCTAGCGGGGGGCCTCTCTCCGAGAGAGCAGTACTTC. It yields the protein CASSFKALAGGLSPREQYF.

This rearrangement joins TRBV9 to TRBJ2-1; 8 bases are shared with TRBD2. This CDR3 spans 15 amino acids. CDR1 is SGDLS, CDR2 YYNGEE, per germline. With 0 bases clipped from V and 8 bases from J, the junction kept 7 bases outside the gene matches. The CDR3 reads CASSVGPGGLDEQFF. The CDR3 nucleotides are TGTGCCAGCAGCGTAGGTCCGGGAGGGCTGGATGAGCAGTTCTTC.

J is TRBJ2-4 and V is TRBV5-1, with 7 bases matching TRBD1. Germline CDR1 SGHRS, CDR2 YFSETQ. There are 14 residues in the CDR3. V lost 4 bases and J lost 0; bases outside the gene matches: 1. The CDR3 protein is CASSGTEAKNIQYF. The DNA for the CDR3 is TGCGCCAGCAGCGGGACAGAAGCCAAAAACATTCAGTACTTC.

The CDR3 protein is CASRSRGGEQYF. CDR3 bases: TGTGCCAGTAGGTCGCGGGGTGGCGAGCAGTACTTC. The genes are TRBV19 and TRBJ2-7; a possible D gene is TRBD2 (6 bases). CDR3 size: 12 residues. CDR1 and CDR2 (germline): LNHDA, SQIVND (reference sequence). V was trimmed by 6 bases and J by 6 bases, leaving 12 bases between them.

The genes are TRBV6-1 and TRBJ2-7, with TRBD1 identical over 7 bases. The CDR3 has 14 residues. The trim removed 3 bases at V and 2 bases at J, leaving 4 bases unmatched. Germline assignment: CDR1 MNHNS and CDR2 SASEGT. CDR3 residues: CASSDYRGPYEQYF. The CDR3 DNA sequence: TGTGCCAGCAGTGACTACAGGGGCCCCTACGAGCAGTACTTC.

The chain's CDR3 is CASTMVENEQFF. DNA for the CDR3: TGTGCCAGCACCATGGTCGAGAATGAGCAGTTCTTC. The rearrangement links TRBV5-8 to TRBJ2-1; D is undetermined. This CDR3 is built from 12 residues. The V gene's germline CDR1 is SGHTS and CDR2 YDEGEE. The ends were cut back, 6 bases at V and 7 bases at J, with 11 bases in the middle.

The V gene is TRBV4-1, the J gene TRBJ1-3; a weak D match, TRBD1 (6 bases). The CDR3 spans 17 residues. Trimming removed 4 bases from V and 0 bases from J, with 16 bases in between. Germline values: CDR1 MGHRA, CDR2 YSYEKL. CDR3 sequence: CASSPASTGSSGNTIYF. DNA for the CDR3: TGCGCCAGCAGCCCTGCGTCGACAGGTTCCTCTGGAAACACCATATATTTT.

This chain uses TRBV7-6 with TRBJ2-3, with 14 positions matching TRBD2. This CDR3 comprises 15 residues. J lost 5 bases, V lost 6 bases, and 4 bases had no gene match. Germline V gene lookup returns CDR1 SGHVS and CDR2 FNYEAQ. The CDR3 coding sequence is TGTGCCAGCAGACCGACTAGCGGGAGGGAAGATACGCAGTATTTT. Translation: CASRPTSGREDTQYF.

This chain joins TRBV27 and TRBJ1-2; 10 bases agree with TRBD1. V shed 4 bases and J 8 bases; nucleotides not matched to a gene: 7. In germline, CDR1 is MNHEY, CDR2 SMNVEV (reference sequence). The CDR3 consists of 14 residues. The CDR3 loop is CASSSLTGGGGYTF. The CDR3 nucleotides are TGTGCCAGCAGTTCATTGACAGGGGGCGGAGGCTACACCTTC.

The chain uses TRBV19 and TRBJ2-7, with 8 bases fitting TRBD1. V trimming: 7 bases; J trimming: 7 bases; junction bases outside the gene matches: 12. Germline CDR1 LNHDA, CDR2 SQIVND (reference sequence). CDR3 length: 14 amino acids. DNA of the CDR3: TGTGCCAGTACCCAGGACAGGGTGTCAGGAGAGCAGTACTTC. This encodes CASTQDRVSGEQYF.

This rearrangement joins TRBV2 to TRBJ1-4; TRBD1 matches 7 bases. The V gene end was trimmed by 8 bases and the J gene end by 7 bases; junction bases not matched to a gene: 4. The CDR3 extends over 12 amino acids. Per germline, CDR1 SNHLY and CDR2 FYNNEI. CDR3 sequence (DNA): TGTGCCAGCCGGGCAGGGGGTGAAAAACTGTTTTTT. It encodes CASRAGGEKLFF.

This chain uses TRBV10-1 with TRBJ2-1, with TRBD1 identical over 11 bases. V lost 0 bases, J lost 8 bases, and 18 bases stayed unmatched. Germline loops: CDR1 WNHNN, CDR2 SYGVQD (reference sequence). The CDR3 has 20 residues. CDR3 nucleotides: TGCGCCAGCAGTGAGTCGATTAAGTTCCGTTGGGACAGGGGGGTCTATGAGCAGTTCTTC. As protein: CASSESIKFRWDRGVYEQFF.

The chain carries TRBV4-1 and TRBJ1-5, with no clear D. Germline assignment: CDR1 MGHRA and CDR2 YSYEKL. This CDR3 is built from 13 residues. V was shortened by 1 base and J by 5 bases, with 6 bases between the two germline ends. As DNA, the CDR3 is TGCGCCAGCAGCCAAGCTACGGATCAGCCCCAGCATTTT. It codes for CASSQATDQPQHF.

This clone was counted a few times. The V and J genes are TRBV9 and TRBJ2-5, with 8 bases identical to TRBD2. V lost 3 bases to trimming and J lost 0 bases; unmatched junction nucleotides: 4. Germline CDR1 is SGDLS and CDR2 is YYNGEE. The CDR3 length is 15 residues. The CDR3 DNA sequence: TGTGCCAGCAGCGGAAAACTAGCGGACCAAGAGACCCAGTACTTC. Translation: CASSGKLADQETQYF.

This clone appeared a single time. The chain employs TRBV7-2 and TRBJ2-1, with TRBD2 matching 14 bases. The V segment lost 6 bases and the J segment 4 bases; nucleotides outside the gene matches: 5. Germline loops: CDR1 SGHTA, CDR2 FQGNSA. There are 16 residues in the CDR3. The CDR3: CASSSTSGRGYNEQFF. Here the CDR3 DNA reads TGTGCCAGCAGTTCGACTAGCGGGAGGGGATACAATGAGCAGTTCTTC. Full variable domain (remainder filled in from reference TRBV7-2 and TRBJ2-1): GAGVSQSPSNKVTEKGKDVELRCDPISGHTALYWYRQSLGQGLEFLIYFQGNSAPDKSGLPSDRFSAERTGGSVSTLTIQRTQQEDSAVYLCASSSTSGRGYNEQFFGPGTRLTVL.

V is TRBV14 and J is TRBJ2-7, with D maybe TRBD2 (6 bases). Trimming took 3 bases from V and 0 from J, leaving 18 bases between them. Germline V gene data show CDR1 as SGHDN and CDR2 as FVKESK. CDR3 length: 17 residues. The CDR3 sequence is CASSHSSRTTASYEQYF. The CDR3 DNA reads as TGTGCCAGCAGCCACAGCTCGAGGACTACCGCCTCCTACGAGCAGTACTTC.

The chain uses TRBV29-1 and TRBJ2-3, with D possibly TRBD2 on 7 matching bases. CDR3 size: 16 residues. V shed 3 bases and J shed 4 bases, with 20 bases lying between them. Germline CDR1 and CDR2: SQVTM and ANQGSEA. As DNA, the CDR3 is TGCAGCGTTGATGACATACAGGGTCGGGGGGCAGATACGCAGTATTTT. Protein: CSVDDIQGRGADTQYF.

The chain joins TRBV14 to TRBJ2-7; 9 positions agree with TRBD2. The CDR3 is made up of 18 amino acids. V trimming: 4 bases; J trimming: 0 bases; junction bases outside the gene matches: 13. Germline CDR1 is SGHDN and CDR2 is FVKESK. In nucleotides, the CDR3 is TGTGCCAGCAGCCCGATACCCGGGGTAGCGGGAGACTCCTACGAGCAGTACTTC. This codes for CASSPIPGVAGDSYEQYF.

The table lists this clone with a few counts. The chain has TRBV11-2 and TRBJ2-7, with TRBD1 matching 7 bases. Trimming removed 5 bases from V and 6 bases from J; junction bases left unmatched: 10. The CDR3 extends over 14 amino acids. Germline values: CDR1 SGHAT, CDR2 FQNNGV. CDR3 loop: CASSPLDRASEQYF. For the CDR3, the DNA is TGTGCCAGCAGCCCCCTTGACAGGGCTTCCGAGCAGTACTTC.